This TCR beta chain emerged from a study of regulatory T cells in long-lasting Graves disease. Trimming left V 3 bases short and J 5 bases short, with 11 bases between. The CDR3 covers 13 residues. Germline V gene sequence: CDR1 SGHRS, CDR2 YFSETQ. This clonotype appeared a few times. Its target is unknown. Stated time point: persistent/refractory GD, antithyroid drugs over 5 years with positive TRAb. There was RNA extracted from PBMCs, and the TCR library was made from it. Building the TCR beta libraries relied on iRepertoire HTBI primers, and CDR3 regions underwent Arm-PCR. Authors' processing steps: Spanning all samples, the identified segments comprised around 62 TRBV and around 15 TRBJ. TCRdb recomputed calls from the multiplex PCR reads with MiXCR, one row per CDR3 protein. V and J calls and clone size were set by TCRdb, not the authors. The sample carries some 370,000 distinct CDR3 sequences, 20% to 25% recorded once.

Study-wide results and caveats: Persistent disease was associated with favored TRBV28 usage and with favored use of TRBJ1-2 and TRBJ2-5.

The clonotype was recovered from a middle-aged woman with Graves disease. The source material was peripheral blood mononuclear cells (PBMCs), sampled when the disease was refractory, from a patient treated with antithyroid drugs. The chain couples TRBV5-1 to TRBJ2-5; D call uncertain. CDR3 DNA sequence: TGCGCCAGCAGCTGGCCGGCGAGCGAGACCCAGTACTTC. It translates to CASSWPASETQYF.